One and the same sample provided the 24 T cell receptor beta chains below, sequenced in a study of Ad26.COV2.S vaccination and SARS-CoV-2 variants. This sample's treatment: some 20 received Ad26.COV2.S at low or high dose, single or two shots; about five received placebo; per-sample allocation not given. Samples were taken on day 63 after the first vaccine or placebo injection. Repertoires were generated with immunoSEQ multiplex PCR, while TCRdb's copy carries only in-frame clones and drops some. This table has about 420,000 clones, approximately 88% appearing once. The sample here was peripheral blood, taken in a trial of Ad26.COV2.S vaccine versus placebo. These receptors were collected from a person aged 18-60 years who received the Ad26.COV2.S COVID-19 vaccine or a placebo.

The chain combines TRBV7-2 with TRBJ1-1; D unclear. This CDR3 comprises 11 residues. CDR1 and CDR2 (germline): SGHTA, FQGNSA. Trimming left V 5 bases short and J 5 bases short, with 6 bases between. CDR3 sequence: CASSPSTEAFF. The DNA of the CDR3 is TGTGCCAGCAGCCCCTCGACTGAAGCTTTCTTT.

This clone has just one count. The V gene is TRBV5-6, the J gene TRBJ1-2; unclear D gene. The CDR3 runs to 13 residues. Germline CDR1 reads SGHDT; CDR2 reads YYEEEE. Trimming took 6 bases from V and 6 from J, leaving 15 bases between them. This chain's CDR3 is CASTEGWTNGYTF. The CDR3 region has the DNA TGTGCCAGCACCGAAGGATGGACTAATGGCTACACCTTC.

The CDR3 is CASRTTGVDYGYTF. Here the CDR3 DNA reads TGTGCCAGTAGAACAACAGGGGTGGACTATGGCTACACCTTC. The V and J genes are TRBV19 and TRBJ1-2; 7 bases are shared with TRBD1. There are 14 residues in the CDR3. The trim removed 6 bases at V and 3 bases at J, leaving 7 bases unmatched. CDR1 and CDR2 (germline): LNHDA, SQIVND (reference sequence).

The chain couples TRBV10-3 to TRBJ1-4; the D is unclear. The CDR3 covers 14 residues. CDR1 ENHRY and CDR2 SYGVKD come from the germline V gene. Between the trimmed V and J ends, which lost 5 bases and 4 bases, there was a span of 11 bases. In DNA form, the CDR3 reads TGTGCCATCAGTCAGGACGGGTTTAATGAAAAACTGTTTTTT. Translating gives CAISQDGFNEKLFF.

The chain couples TRBV5-4 to TRBJ2-3; TRBD1 matches 10 bases. Germline CDR1 is SGHNT and CDR2 is YYREEE (reference sequence). The CDR3 is 17 amino acids. V lost 3 bases and J lost 1; bases outside the gene matches: 8. In DNA form, the CDR3 reads TGTGCCAGCAGCTACCCGACAGGGGGCGGGGGCACAGATACGCAGTATTTT. This translates into CASSYPTGGGGTDTQYF. Full variable domain (remainder filled in from reference TRBV5-4 and TRBJ2-3): ETGVTQSPTHLIKTRGQQVTLRCSSQSGHNTVSWYQQALGQGPQFIFQYYREEENGRGNFPPRFSGLQFPNYSSELNVNALELDDSALYLCASSYPTGGGGTDTQYFGPGTRLTVL.

The chain links TRBV4-3 to TRBJ2-3; tentative D call: TRBD2 (7 bases). The CDR3 loop spans 19 amino acids. Per germline, CDR1 LGHNA and CDR2 YSLEER. Deletions cut 0 bases from V and 1 base from J, with 20 bases between. The CDR3 DNA follows: TGCGCCAGCAGCCAAGACCCAAAGGGGGGGCCCTTAGGCACAGATACGCAGTATTTT. Amino acid sequence: CASSQDPKGGPLGTDTQYF.

The sample holds one count of this clone. This chain uses TRBV20-1 with TRBJ2-1; 7 bases are shared with TRBD2. This CDR3 spans 11 amino acids. V was pared by 8 bases and J by 10 bases, with 8 bases of the junction left unmatched. Germline V gene sequence: CDR1 DFQATT, CDR2 SNEGSKA (reference sequence). The CDR3: CSYQRGDEQFF. The CDR3 DNA is TGCAGTTACCAACGGGGGGACGAGCAGTTCTTC.

This sequence joins TRBV19 and TRBJ1-6; D is perhaps TRBD1 (5 bases). V lost 5 bases and J lost 9, with 8 bases in between. CDR1 and CDR2 (germline): LNHDA, SQIVND (reference sequence). This CDR3 is 12 amino acids long. CDR3 protein: CASSGDRSPLHF. DNA of the CDR3: TGTGCCAGTAGTGGGGACCGTTCACCCCTCCACTTT.

This clone has a single count. The CDR3 is CASATTDFNTEAFF. The CDR3 DNA sequence: TGTGCCAGCGCCACGACCGATTTTAACACTGAAGCTTTCTTT. The chain couples TRBV19 to TRBJ1-1; D unclear. The CDR3 spans 14 residues. V gave up 9 bases and J gave up 2 bases, with 16 bases separating them. The germline gives CDR1 LNHDA, CDR2 SQIVND (reference sequence).

This clone occurred a few times. This chain joins TRBV7-6 and TRBJ2-7; TRBD1 matches 7 bases. The CDR3 contains 15 residues. Germline CDR1 and CDR2: SGHVS and FNYEAQ. The ends lost 5 bases at V and 3 bases at J; junction bases unmatched: 10. The CDR3, as DNA: TGTGCCAGCAGCCTATCCGGGACAGCGAGCTACGAGCAGTACTTC. Its protein is CASSLSGTASYEQYF. Full variable domain (remainder filled in from reference TRBV7-6 and TRBJ2-7): GAGVSQSPRYKVTKRGQDVALRCDPISGHVSLYWYRQALGQGPEFLTYFNYEAQQDKSGLPNDRFSAERPEGSISTLTIQRTEQRDSAMYRCASSLSGTASYEQYFGPGTRLTVT.

CDR3 nucleotide sequence: TGTGCCAGCAGCTTAGGGGACATGGCGCGGGAGACCCAGTACTTC. It translates to CASSLGDMARETQYF. The chain uses TRBV11-3 and TRBJ2-5; maybe TRBD1 (6 bases). Per the germline V gene, CDR1 is SGHNT and CDR2 is YENEEA. Trimming left V 1 base short and J 5 bases short, with 14 bases between. The CDR3 is made up of 15 amino acids.

The chain employs TRBV5-1 and TRBJ2-1, with 7 bases lining up with TRBD2. Looked up from germline, CDR1 is SGHRS and CDR2 is YFSETQ. This CDR3 region has 14 residues. V lost 5 bases and J lost 2; bases outside the gene matches: 4. The CDR3 DNA is TGCGCCAGCAGATCTAGCGGAACCTACAATGAGCAGTTCTTC. Encoded protein: CASRSSGTYNEQFF.

The rearrangement joins TRBV6-5 to TRBJ2-3, with 7 bases matching TRBD1. The V and J ends lost 4 bases and 2 bases, in that order; junction bases with no gene match: 6. In germline, CDR1 is MNHEY, CDR2 SVGAGI. This CDR3 is built from 15 residues. DNA of the CDR3: TGTGCCAGCAGTTTCGACAGGGTAGCCACAGATACGCAGTATTTT. It encodes CASSFDRVATDTQYF.

The genes are TRBV19 and TRBJ2-3; D ambiguous. Trimming stripped 3 bases from V and 1 base from J, with 8 bases between. CDR3 length: 14 amino acids. Per the germline V gene, CDR1 is LNHDA and CDR2 is SQIVND (reference sequence). CDR3 sequence: CASSIRHGTDTQYF. The CDR3 DNA reads as TGTGCCAGTAGTATCAGACATGGCACAGATACGCAGTATTTT.

V is TRBV9 and J is TRBJ2-7; 10 bases are a match to TRBD2. V trimming: 4 bases; J trimming: 5 bases; junction bases outside the gene matches: 9. The CDR3 loop spans 15 amino acids. Germline assignment: CDR1 SGDLS and CDR2 YYNGEE. The CDR3 is CASSPSGGSPHEQYF. The CDR3 DNA reads TGTGCCAGCAGCCCTAGCGGGGGCTCTCCCCACGAGCAGTACTTC.

V gene TRBV7-9 combines with J gene TRBJ2-3; 13 nucleotides align to TRBD2. V gave up 3 bases and J gave up 5 bases; unmatched junction bases: 11. In germline, CDR1 is SEHNR, CDR2 FQNEAQ (reference sequence). The CDR3 is made up of 18 amino acids. This CDR3 reads CASSFPPLAGGLGDTQYF. CDR3 DNA: TGTGCCAGCAGCTTCCCCCCACTAGCGGGGGGGCTCGGAGATACGCAGTATTTT.

This chain links TRBV6-2 or TRBV6-3 with TRBJ2-3; D may be TRBD1 (8 bases). The CDR3 runs 14 residues. V was clipped by 6 bases and J by 5 bases, with 15 bases between them. Germline CDR1 reads MNHEY; CDR2 reads SVGEGT. The DNA of the CDR3 is TGTGCCAGCAGCAAGGACAGGGAGGGAGATACGCAGTATTTT. Its translation: CASSKDREGDTQYF.

V is TRBV2 and J is TRBJ2-7; the match to TRBD1 covers 11 bases. Trimming at V came to 3 bases and at J to 3 bases, leaving 7 bases not matched to a gene. Germline assignment: CDR1 SNHLY and CDR2 FYNNEI. This CDR3 comprises 16 residues. The CDR3 spells CASSDPRTGGNYEQYF. The CDR3 DNA reads TGTGCCAGCAGTGATCCTAGGACAGGGGGCAACTACGAGCAGTACTTC.

For the CDR3, the DNA is TGTGCCAGCGCAGCTAGCGGGGGGTTATACGAGCAGTTCTTC. Its protein is CASAASGGLYEQFF. The chain combines TRBV27 with TRBJ2-1, with 11 bases matching TRBD2. The CDR3 is 14 residues long. Germline V gives CDR1 MNHEY, CDR2 SMNVEV (reference sequence). V gave up 8 bases and J gave up 10 bases; unmatched junction bases: 10.

The V gene is TRBV5-5, the J gene TRBJ2-7; TRBD1 might be the D (5 bases). The V end lost 1 base, the J end lost 1 base, and 9 bases lay between the germline ends. Germline assignment: CDR1 SGHKS and CDR2 YYEKEE (reference sequence). The CDR3 has 14 residues. The CDR3 DNA sequence: TGTGCCAGCAGCTTGCGCAGGGAATCCTACGAGCAGTACTTC. Its protein is CASSLRRESYEQYF.

This clone was seen a handful of times. The chain carries TRBV7-9 and TRBJ2-7, with D hard to call. CDR3 size: 15 residues. Trimming removed 5 bases at V and 2 bases at J, with 16 bases between. Germline V CDR1 and CDR2: SEHNR, FQNEAQ (reference sequence). The CDR3 DNA is TGTGCCAGCAGCCCCCCGGCAGGACGGCCCTACGAGCAGTACTTC. This translates into CASSPPAGRPYEQYF.

The V gene is TRBV13, the J gene TRBJ1-4; D call uncertain. The CDR3 consists of 14 residues. With 0 bases removed from V and 5 bases from J, the gap between germline ends came to 7 bases. Looked up from germline, CDR1 is PRHDT and CDR2 is FYEKMQ (reference sequence). CDR3 nucleotide sequence: TGTGCCAGCAGCTTAGGACGGGCAAATGAAAAACTGTTTTTT. This encodes CASSLGRANEKLFF.

This chain links TRBV19 with TRBJ2-2; unclear D gene. Trimming removed 7 bases at V and 6 bases at J, with 3 bases between. The CDR3 is made up of 10 amino acids. The germline V gene encodes CDR1 LNHDA and CDR2 SQIVND (reference sequence). The CDR3 here is CASMAGELFF. The CDR3, as DNA: TGTGCCAGTATGGCCGGGGAGCTGTTTTTT. Supplemented by reference TRBV19 and TRBJ2-2, the full variable domain reads DGGITQSPKYLFRKEGQNVTLSCEQNLNHDAMYWYRQDPGQGLRLIYYSQIVNDFQKGDIAEGYSVSREKKESFPLTVTSAQKNPTAFYLCASMAGELFFGEGSRLTVL.

This rearrangement joins TRBV11-3 to TRBJ2-1; D is possibly TRBD1 (6 bases). Germline CDR1 and CDR2: SGHNT and YENEEA. V lost 5 bases to trimming and J lost 0 bases, with 11 bases between them. The CDR3 sequence is 15 residues long. CDR3 DNA: TGTGCCAGCAGCCCGTCAGGGGTCTCCTACAATGAGCAGTTCTTC. Its translation is CASSPSGVSYNEQFF. Drawing the rest from reference TRBV11-3 and TRBJ2-1, the complete variable domain is EAGVVQSPRYKIIEKKQPVAFWCNPISGHNTLYWYLQNLGQGPELLIRYENEEAVDDSQLPKDRFSAERLKGVDSTLKIQPAELGDSAVYLCASSPSGVSYNEQFFGPGTRLTVL.